The 25 T cell receptor beta chains below come from one sample, sequenced in a study of T-cell memory formation after mild COVID-19. TCRdb re-called the 5' RACE reads with MiXCR, one entry per CDR3 protein. The sample has approximately 400,000 distinct CDR3 sequences, approximately 25% seen once; the top ten hold 8.8%. The material sequenced was PBMCs or a T cell subset sorted from them (not recorded which). Receptor source: an adult woman who had mild COVID-19 (a few samples of this study predate the infection). Cell type and time point are not known.

This clonotype has a handful of counts. The rearrangement joins TRBV19 to TRBJ1-1; 12 positions match TRBD1. CDR1 is LNHDA and CDR2 is SQIVND in the germline V gene (reference sequence). V gave up 5 bases and J gave up 5 bases; unmatched junction bases: 9. The CDR3 is 16 residues long. CDR3 DNA sequence: TGTGCCAGTAGTTCCGGGACAGGGGGCCGAGGGACTGAAGCTTTCTTT. The encoded protein is CASSSGTGGRGTEAFF.

J is TRBJ1-2 and V is TRBV7-3; 7 nucleotides agree with TRBD1. After removal of 5 bases from V and 6 bases from J, the junction contained 6 bases not matched to a gene. In germline, CDR1 is SGHTA, CDR2 FQGTGA. The CDR3 is made up of 13 amino acids. The CDR3 nucleotides read TGTGCCAGCAGCCCTACAGGGGCGGATGGCTACACCTTC. Protein: CASSPTGADGYTF. Full variable domain (remainder filled in from reference TRBV7-3 and TRBJ1-2): GAGVSQTPSNKVTEKGKYVELRCDPISGHTALYWYRQSLGQGPEFLIYFQGTGAADDSGLPNDRFFAVRPEGSVSTLKIQRTERGDSAVYLCASSPTGADGYTFGSGTRLTVV.

This clonotype was picked up a small number of times. This chain links TRBV24-1 with TRBJ1-1; D uncertain. The V end lost 2 bases, the J end lost 3 bases, and 12 bases lay between the germline ends. Germline V CDR1 and CDR2: KGHDR, SFDVKD. This CDR3 spans 15 amino acids. The CDR3 nucleotides are TGTGCCACCAGTGATTCCAGGTTATTGGACACTGAAGCTTTCTTT. Translation gives CATSDSRLLDTEAFF.

The J gene is TRBJ1-2, the V gene TRBV5-5; 12 positions agree with TRBD1. The CDR3 has 13 residues. V shed 4 bases, J shed 7 bases, and the junction held 2 bases outside the gene matches. The germline V gene encodes CDR1 SGHKS and CDR2 YYEKEE (reference sequence). The DNA of the CDR3 is TGTGCCAGCAGCCTGGGACAGGGGGCTGGCTACACCTTC. Protein: CASSLGQGAGYTF.

The chain combines TRBV20-1 with TRBJ2-7, with TRBD2 matching 13 bases. Losses at the gene ends were 2 bases for V and 2 bases for J; bases not matched to a gene: 6. CDR3 length: 16 amino acids. Germline CDR1 and CDR2: DFQATT and SNEGSKA (reference sequence). DNA for the CDR3: TGCAGTGCTAGAACCGGGACTAGCGGGGAGACCTACGAGCAGTACTTC. This codes for CSARTGTSGETYEQYF.

V usage is TRBV4-1 and J usage is TRBJ1-3; the D is unclear. V lost 4 bases to trimming and J lost 4 bases, with 11 bases between them. CDR1 and CDR2 (germline): MGHRA, YSYEKL. The CDR3 has 14 amino acids. The CDR3 DNA reads TGCGCCAGCAGCCCCCGAGGGAGGGGAAACACCATATATTTT. Amino acid sequence: CASSPRGRGNTIYF.

The chain is built from TRBV11-2 and TRBJ2-1, with 12 positions matching TRBD2. This CDR3 is 18 amino acids long. Germline V gene data show CDR1 as SGHAT and CDR2 as FQNNGV. Trimming took 1 base from V and 1 from J; bases not matched to a gene: 5. In nucleotides, the CDR3 is TGTGCCAGCAGCTTAGTGACTAGCGGGGGCAGGTCCTACAATGAGCAGTTCTTC. Its translation: CASSLVTSGGRSYNEQFF.

This chain uses TRBV5-5 with TRBJ2-1, with 10 bases lining up with TRBD1. V dropped 0 bases and J dropped 9; count of bases not matched to a gene: 3. Germline-derived CDR1 and CDR2 are SGHKS and YYEKEE (reference sequence). CDR3 size: 14 residues. CDR3 nucleotides: TGTGCCAGCAGCTTGGGACAGGGGGCCGTTGAGCAGTTCTTC. Encoded protein: CASSLGQGAVEQFF.

V usage is TRBV5-1 and J usage is TRBJ2-2; tentative D call: TRBD2 (7 bases). V was cut by 0 bases and J by 7 bases, with 19 bases left in between. Germline V gene data show CDR1 as SGHRS and CDR2 as YFSETQ. The CDR3 has 17 amino acids. Here the CDR3 reads CASSLAWGGPVGGELFF. Written as DNA, the CDR3 is TGCGCCAGCAGCTTGGCCTGGGGGGGCCCCGTTGGCGGGGAGCTGTTTTTT.

This clonotype was found a few times. The chain links TRBV6-5 to TRBJ2-5; D gene uncertain. V gave up 0 bases and J gave up 0 bases, with 5 bases separating them. The CDR3 loop spans 14 amino acids. The germline V gene encodes CDR1 MNHEY and CDR2 SVGAGI. The CDR3 nucleotides are TGTGCCAGCAGTTACTCAGGGAACCAAGAGACCCAGTACTTC. Encoded protein: CASSYSGNQETQYF.

This chain connects TRBV10-3 to TRBJ1-1, with TRBD1 identical over 8 bases. V lost 4 bases, J lost 0 bases, and 1 base stayed unmatched. This CDR3 is built from 14 residues. The germline V gene encodes CDR1 ENHRY and CDR2 SYGVKD. CDR3 residues: CAISGQGLNTEAFF. Here the CDR3 DNA reads TGTGCCATCAGTGGACAGGGGCTGAACACTGAAGCTTTCTTT.

This clonotype occurred a few times. This chain links TRBV5-5 with TRBJ2-7; the D is unclear. The V gene's germline CDR1 is SGHKS and CDR2 YYEKEE (reference sequence). Trimming cost V 2 bases and J 7 bases, with 7 bases left between them. The CDR3 runs to 11 residues. The CDR3 coding sequence is TGTGCCAGCAGCTTCCTTCAGGAGCAGTACTTC. This codes for CASSFLQEQYF. Based on the CDR3 plus reference TRBV5-5 and TRBJ2-7, the full variable domain is DAGVTQSPTHLIKTRGQQVTLRCSPISGHKSVSWYQQVLGQGPQFIFQYYEKEERGRGNFPDRFSARQFPNYSSELNVNALLLGDSALYLCASSFLQEQYFGPGTRLTVT.

The chain joins TRBV27 to TRBJ2-7; 14 positions agree with TRBD2. Per germline, CDR1 MNHEY and CDR2 SMNVEV (reference sequence). The ends lost 7 bases at V and 5 bases at J; junction bases unmatched: 10. The CDR3 contains 16 residues. The CDR3 bases are TGTGCCAGCAAGAGACTAGCGGGAGGGCCCAGCGACGAGCAGTACTTC. This encodes CASKRLAGGPSDEQYF.

The chain recombines TRBV13 with TRBJ2-5, with a tentative D call TRBD1 (5 bases). Trimming took 1 base from V and 1 from J, leaving 13 bases between them. CDR1 is PRHDT, CDR2 FYEKMQ, per germline (reference sequence). CDR3 length equals 16 residues. The CDR3 DNA sequence: TGTGCCAGCAGCTTAGCTTTGTGGCAGGGCCAAGAGACCCAGTACTTC. It yields the protein CASSLALWQGQETQYF.

In this sample, this clonotype turned up a few times. The chain couples TRBV9 to TRBJ2-2, with D hard to call. The CDR3 contains 15 residues. Trimming pared 0 bases from V and 5 bases from J, leaving 11 bases between. CDR1 SGDLS and CDR2 YYNGEE come from the germline V gene. DNA for the CDR3: TGTGCCAGCAGCGTAGATCCGGGTGGAACCGGGGAGCTGTTTTTT. Residues: CASSVDPGGTGELFF.

The rearrangement links TRBV20-1 to TRBJ1-2; TRBD1 is a possible D gene (5 bases). CDR1 and CDR2 (germline): DFQATT, SNEGSKA (reference sequence). This CDR3 has 11 amino acids. CDR3 DNA: TGCAGATGCCCTTACAGGCGCGGCTACACCTTC. As protein: CRCPYRRGYTF.

This clonotype was detected only a few times. The gene calls are TRBV6-5 and TRBJ1-2; D perhaps matches TRBD1 (5 bases). CDR1 and CDR2 (germline): MNHEY, SVGAGI. The CDR3 has 13 amino acids. V lost 7 bases and J lost 4, with 13 bases in between. The CDR3 here is CASMLAGPYGYTF. Here the CDR3 DNA reads TGTGCCAGCATGTTGGCAGGGCCCTATGGCTACACCTTC.

The genes are TRBV13 and TRBJ2-7; TRBD1 aligns across 9 bases. Germline V gene data show CDR1 as PRHDT and CDR2 as FYEKMQ (reference sequence). The trim removed 5 bases at V and 5 bases at J, leaving 7 bases unmatched. This CDR3 region has 14 residues. The CDR3 region is CASSAQGAYDEQYF. CDR3 nucleotides: TGTGCCAGCAGCGCACAGGGGGCGTATGACGAGCAGTACTTC.

This clonotype was seen a single time. Here the CDR3 reads CASSVNQGLGETQYF. CDR3 DNA: TGTGCCAGCAGCGTCAATCAGGGGCTCGGAGAGACCCAGTACTTC. The gene calls are TRBV6-6 and TRBJ2-5; tentatively, D is TRBD1 (6 bases). The germline V and J ends were trimmed by 6 bases and 4 bases, with 18 bases remaining between them. The length of the CDR3 is 15 residues. CDR1 and CDR2 from the germline V gene are MNHNY and SVGAGI (reference sequence).

This clonotype has more than one count but fewer than ten. This sequence joins TRBV11-2 and TRBJ1-2; 8 bases agree with TRBD1. CDR1 is SGHAT and CDR2 is FQNNGV in the germline V gene. Losses at the gene ends were 1 base for V and 6 bases for J; bases not matched to a gene: 16. This CDR3 has 18 amino acids. The CDR3 region has the DNA TGTGCCAGCAGCTTAGGGAGGCGCGAACAGGGGGTGTGGCATGGCTACACCTTC. This translates into CASSLGRREQGVWHGYTF.

This clonotype was picked up a small number of times. The CDR3 DNA reads TGTGCCAGCAGCGACCGGGACGACTCCTACGAGCAGTACTTC. Protein: CASSDRDDSYEQYF. The chain joins TRBV9 to TRBJ2-7; D tentatively fits TRBD1 or TRBD2 (5 bases each). Per the germline V gene, CDR1 is SGDLS and CDR2 is YYNGEE. The CDR3 covers 14 residues. The V end was cut by 3 bases, the J end by 0 bases, with 10 bases between.

The chain uses TRBV6-8 and TRBJ1-5, with D unclear. Trimming stripped 6 bases from V and 6 bases from J, with 12 bases between. Germline V gene sequence: CDR1 MNHGY, CDR2 SAAAGT. This CDR3 contains 13 residues. The CDR3 DNA reads TGTGCCAGCAGCCCCGCGGCCGGTCAGCCCCAGCATTTT. This gives the protein CASSPAAGQPQHF.

The chain has TRBV7-9 and TRBJ2-2, with TRBD1 as a possible D gene (5 bases). V dropped 4 bases and J dropped 6 bases, with 12 bases sitting between them. This CDR3 has 14 residues. The germline gives CDR1 SEHNR, CDR2 FQNEAQ (reference sequence). The DNA for the CDR3 is TGTGCCAGCAGCTCGTTCCAGGGCGCCGGGGAGCTGTTTTTT. This translates into CASSSFQGAGELFF.

A few counts support this clonotype. This sequence joins TRBV9 and TRBJ1-4; D is ambiguous. This CDR3 region has 13 residues. The V gene's germline CDR1 is SGDLS and CDR2 YYNGEE. Between the trimmed V and J ends, which lost 2 bases and 4 bases, there was a span of 6 bases. CDR3 sequence reads: CASSVGGNEKLFF. In nucleotides, the CDR3 is TGTGCCAGCAGCGTCGGCGGTAATGAAAAACTGTTTTTT.

This clonotype showed up just a few times. This chain joins TRBV6-5 and TRBJ1-2; 7 bases fit TRBD1. Germline V gene lookup returns CDR1 MNHEY and CDR2 SVGAGI. The CDR3 runs 13 residues. The V segment lost 2 bases and the J segment 12 bases; nucleotides outside the gene matches: 9. The CDR3 is CASSYGVGTANTF. In nucleotides, the CDR3 is TGTGCCAGCAGTTACGGGGTAGGGACAGCCAACACCTTC.